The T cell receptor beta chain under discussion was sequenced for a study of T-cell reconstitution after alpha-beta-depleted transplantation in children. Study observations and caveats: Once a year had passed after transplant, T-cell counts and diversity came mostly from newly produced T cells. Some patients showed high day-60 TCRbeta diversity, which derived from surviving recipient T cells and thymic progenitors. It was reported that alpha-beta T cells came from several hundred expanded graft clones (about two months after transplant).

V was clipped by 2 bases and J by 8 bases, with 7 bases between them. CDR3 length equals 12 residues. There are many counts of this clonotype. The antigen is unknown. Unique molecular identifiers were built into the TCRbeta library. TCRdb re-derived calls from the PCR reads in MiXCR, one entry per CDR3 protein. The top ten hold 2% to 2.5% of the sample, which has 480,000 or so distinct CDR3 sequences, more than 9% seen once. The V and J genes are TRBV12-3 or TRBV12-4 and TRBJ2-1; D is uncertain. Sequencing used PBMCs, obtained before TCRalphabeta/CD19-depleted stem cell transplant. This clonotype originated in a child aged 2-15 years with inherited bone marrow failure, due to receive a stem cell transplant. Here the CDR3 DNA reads TGTGCCAGCAGTTTAATGACGGATGAGCAGTTCTTC. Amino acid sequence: CASSLMTDEQFF.